These T cell receptor beta chains were read from a single sample in a study of T-cell reconstitution after alpha-beta-depleted transplantation in children. TCRdb re-called the PCR reads through MiXCR, storing one row per CDR3 protein. The table includes around 580,000 distinct CDR3 sequences, around 23% detected once. Sequenced here: PBMCs, mostly from graft donor cells, sampled 360 days after TCRalphabeta/CD19-depleted stem cell transplant. The receptors shown here come from a boy under three years old who had a stem cell transplant for acute myeloid leukemia, so the T cells may come from the graft donor. CDR3s include the opening cysteine and the closing phenylalanine or tryptophan. Each record gives: V gene, D gene, J gene, clone size, CDR3 DNA, CDR3 protein. A D gene is named only where the DNA matches it firmly. Expanded clones get a size class; other rows say once, few or many, or leave the size out.

V: TRBV4-3; D: NA; J: TRBJ2-3; size: few; DNA: TGCGCCAGCAGCCAGGCCCGTGGGGGCACAGATACGCAGTATTTT; CDR3: CASSQARGGTDTQYF
V: TRBV3-1; D: NA; J: TRBJ2-7; size: many; DNA: TGTGCCAGCAGCCAATGGGCAGACTACGAGCAGTACTTC; CDR3: CASSQWADYEQYF
V: TRBV5-5; D: NA; J: TRBJ2-2; size: few; DNA: TGTGCCAGCAGCTCTGCGCCAGGGCTCGGGGAGCTGTTTTTT; CDR3: CASSSAPGLGELFF
V: TRBV20-1; D: NA; J: TRBJ2-7; size: many; DNA: TGCAGTGCATCGGGACTTGGATACGAGCAGTACTTC; CDR3: CSASGLGYEQYF
V: TRBV15; D: NA; J: TRBJ2-2; size: few; DNA: TGTGCCACCAGCAAACAGGGTTCCGGGGAGCTGTTTTTT; CDR3: CATSKQGSGELFF
V: TRBV20-1; D: TRBD1; J: TRBJ1-5; size: NA; DNA: TGCAGTGCTAAGCGGGACAGTTATAGCAATCAGCCCCAGCATTTT; CDR3: CSAKRDSYSNQPQHF
V: TRBV3-1; D: TRBD1; J: TRBJ1-1; size: few; DNA: TGTGCCAGCAGCGACCGCGGACAGGGAAAAACAGGGTATGGTGTAGCTTTCTTT; CDR3: CASSDRGQGKTGYGVAFF
V: TRBV25-1; D: NA; J: TRBJ2-2; size: many; DNA: TGTGCCAGCAGTGAAGGGGCCGGCGACACCGGGGAGCTGTTTTTT; CDR3: CASSEGAGDTGELFF
V: TRBV20-1; D: NA; J: TRBJ2-7; size: many; DNA: TGCAGTGCTAGAAGTGGAATTAATTACGAGCAGTACTTC; CDR3: CSARSGINYEQYF
V: TRBV7-9; D: NA; J: TRBJ2-1; size: NA; DNA: TGTGCCAGCATTGGAGGTAATGAGCAGTTCTTC; CDR3: CASIGGNEQFF
V: TRBV6-2/TRBV6-3; D: TRBD1; J: TRBJ2-7; size: NA; DNA: TGTGCCAGCACCCCTCGCCCGGGACAGTTCTACGAGCAGTACTTC; CDR3: CASTPRPGQFYEQYF
V: TRBV4-1; D: TRBD1; J: TRBJ1-1; size: many; DNA: TGCGCCAGCAGGGCCCCGACAGGGGGCTTGAACACTGAAGCTTTCTTT; CDR3: CASRAPTGGLNTEAFF
V: TRBV5-1; D: NA; J: TRBJ2-5; size: many; DNA: TGCGCCAGCAGCTTGGGAGGGGGGGGCCAAGAGACCCAGTACTTC; CDR3: CASSLGGGGQETQYF
V: TRBV7-9; D: TRBD1; J: TRBJ1-1; size: many; DNA: TGTGCCAGCAGCCCCCAACAGGGGATGAACACTGAAGCTTTCTTT; CDR3: CASSPQQGMNTEAFF
V: TRBV6-5; D: NA; J: TRBJ1-1; size: NA; DNA: TGTGCCAGCAGTTCCCGCCGGGACAAGAACACTGAAGCTTTCTTT; CDR3: CASSSRRDKNTEAFF
V: TRBV20-1; D: TRBD1; J: TRBJ2-4; size: many; DNA: TGCAGTGCGGCCGGACAGGGGAGGGGTCTGGCCAAAAACATTCAGTACTTC; CDR3: CSAAGQGRGLAKNIQYF
V: TRBV10-3; D: NA; J: TRBJ1-3; size: NA; DNA: TGTGCCATCAGTGAGTCGCTAGTTTCTGGAAACACCATATATTTT; CDR3: CAISESLVSGNTIYF
V: TRBV10-3; D: NA; J: TRBJ1-5; size: few; DNA: TGTGCCATCAGGGCAGGGGGCAATCAGCCCCAGCATTTT; CDR3: CAIRAGGNQPQHF
V: TRBV6-5; D: NA; J: TRBJ2-7; size: NA; DNA: TGTGCCAGCAGTTACAGGGTGGACAGCTACGAGCAGTACTTC; CDR3: CASSYRVDSYEQYF
V: TRBV9; D: NA; J: TRBJ2-5; size: few; DNA: TGTGCCAGCAGCGTAGAAGGTGGGATAAGGGAGACCCAGTACTTC; CDR3: CASSVEGGIRETQYF
V: TRBV5-1; D: TRBD1; J: TRBJ2-3; size: NA; DNA: TGCGCCAGCGACGTCCTGGACAGGGGAATTTCGGATACGCAGTATTTT; CDR3: CASDVLDRGISDTQYF
V: TRBV12-3/TRBV12-4; D: NA; J: TRBJ2-3; size: many; DNA: TGTGCCAGCAGTCCTAGCATCATGAGCACAGATACGCAGTATTTT; CDR3: CASSPSIMSTDTQYF
V: TRBV7-9; D: NA; J: TRBJ2-7; size: NA; DNA: TGTGCCAGCAGCTCCCTGCGGTCGCGGGAAGTCTACGAGCAGTACTTC; CDR3: CASSSLRSREVYEQYF
V: TRBV4-2; D: TRBD1; J: TRBJ2-6; size: NA; DNA: TGTGCCAGCAGCCCAACCGGGACAGGGGTTTCTGGGGCCAACGTCCTGACTTTC; CDR3: CASSPTGTGVSGANVLTF
V: TRBV5-1; D: TRBD2; J: TRBJ2-2; size: many; DNA: TGCGCCAGCAGCTTCCTAGCGGGGAACACCGGGGAGCTGTTTTTT; CDR3: CASSFLAGNTGELFF
V: TRBV5-4; D: NA; J: TRBJ2-1; size: few; DNA: TGTGCCAGCAGCTTGGATACTAGATTTTTCGATGAGCAGTTCTTC; CDR3: CASSLDTRFFDEQFF
V: TRBV5-1; D: TRBD1; J: TRBJ1-1; size: NA; DNA: TGCGCCAGCAGCTTGGGACAGGGACGTGCTGAAGCTTTCTTT; CDR3: CASSLGQGRAEAFF
V: TRBV4-3; D: TRBD2; J: TRBJ2-7; size: few; DNA: TGCGCCAGCAGCCCGGGACTAGCGGTGGCCTACGAGCAGTACTTC; CDR3: CASSPGLAVAYEQYF
V: TRBV20-1; D: NA; J: TRBJ2-5; size: many; DNA: TGCAGTGCTAGAGAGACGAACAGAGAAGAGACCCAGTACTTC; CDR3: CSARETNREETQYF
V: TRBV7-6; D: NA; J: TRBJ1-2; size: NA; DNA: TGTGCCAGCAGCTTGGGGGCGAGTGGCTACACCTTC; CDR3: CASSLGASGYTF
V: TRBV7-9; D: TRBD2; J: TRBJ2-5; size: once; DNA: TGTGCCAGCAGAGAGACCGGACTAGCCCAAGAGACCCAGTACTTC; CDR3: CASRETGLAQETQYF
V: TRBV29-1; D: NA; J: TRBJ2-4; size: few; DNA: TGCAGCGCCGCACTGCTCGACATAGCCAAAAACATTCAGTACTTC; CDR3: CSAALLDIAKNIQYF
V: TRBV7-2; D: TRBD2; J: TRBJ2-3; size: NA; DNA: TGTGCCAGCAGCCCGCTAGAGCGGGGTACGCAGTATTTT; CDR3: CASSPLERGTQYF
V: TRBV6-5; D: TRBD2; J: TRBJ2-3; size: many; DNA: TGTGCCAGCATGGGTGCGGGGGGGCCAGATACGCAGTATTTT; CDR3: CASMGAGGPDTQYF
V: TRBV6-2/TRBV6-3; D: NA; J: TRBJ1-2; size: many; DNA: TGTGCCAGCACCCACACGGGGACCAGCGAGGGAACCTTC; CDR3: CASTHTGTSEGTF
V: TRBV20-1; D: TRBD1; J: TRBJ1-5; size: many; DNA: TGCAGCTCAGGGGGCGTGGGACAGCCCCAGCATTTT; CDR3: CSSGGVGQPQHF
V: TRBV20-1; D: TRBD1; J: TRBJ1-5; size: NA; DNA: TGCAGTACCATTCAGGGGGGCATCAGCAATCAGCCCCAGCATTTT; CDR3: CSTIQGGISNQPQHF
V: TRBV7-8; D: NA; J: TRBJ1-5; size: few; DNA: TGTGCCAGCAGCTTAGCCTCCCAGGGGAATCAGCCCCAGCATTTT; CDR3: CASSLASQGNQPQHF
V: TRBV29-1; D: NA; J: TRBJ2-4; size: NA; DNA: TGCAGCGTTTTTGGGGGGGCCAAAAACATTCAGTACTTC; CDR3: CSVFGGAKNIQYF
V: TRBV7-8; D: NA; J: TRBJ1-2; size: NA; DNA: TGTGCCAGCAAGCGATATGGGCAGAGTAACTATGGCTACACCTTC; CDR3: CASKRYGQSNYGYTF
V: TRBV7-6; D: NA; J: TRBJ2-5; size: NA; DNA: TGTGCCAGCAGCCACCACGGGACAAAGCAAGAGACCCAGTACTTC; CDR3: CASSHHGTKQETQYF
V: TRBV5-1; D: TRBD1; J: TRBJ2-1; size: many; DNA: TGCGCCAGCAGCCGGGGACAGGACAATGAGCAGTTCTTC; CDR3: CASSRGQDNEQFF
V: TRBV28; D: TRBD1; J: TRBJ2-5; size: NA; DNA: TGTGCCAGCAGTTTGCGGACGACGGGACAGCCACAGGAGTACTTC; CDR3: CASSLRTTGQPQEYF
V: TRBV11-2; D: NA; J: TRBJ2-3; size: NA; DNA: TGTGCCAGCACCTCGCACGATTTAGCTCGGGGTCGCACAGATACGCAGTATTTT; CDR3: CASTSHDLARGRTDTQYF
V: TRBV20-1; D: TRBD2; J: TRBJ2-7; size: few; DNA: TGCAGTGCTCCGAGTAGCGGGGGGGGCCTTACCTACGAGCAGTACTTC; CDR3: CSAPSSGGGLTYEQYF
V: TRBV5-1; D: TRBD1; J: TRBJ1-1; size: NA; DNA: TGCGCCAGCAGCCCACGACAGGGGCGCGGAGGGTTAACTGAAGCTTTCTTT; CDR3: CASSPRQGRGGLTEAFF
V: TRBV7-6; D: NA; J: TRBJ2-1; size: few; DNA: TGTGCCAGCAGCTTTGATCCCACCTCCTACAATGAGCAGTTCTTC; CDR3: CASSFDPTSYNEQFF
V: TRBV20-1; D: NA; J: TRBJ2-1; size: NA; DNA: TGCAGTGCTAGAGCCCCCTGGGCACCCTGGGGTAATGAGCAGTTCTTC; CDR3: CSARAPWAPWGNEQFF
V: TRBV27; D: TRBD1; J: TRBJ2-5; size: NA; DNA: TGTGCCAGCAGTCGCCTGGACAGGGGGAGGGAGACCCAGTACTTC; CDR3: CASSRLDRGRETQYF
V: TRBV29-1; D: TRBD2; J: TRBJ2-3; size: NA; DNA: TGCAGCGTTGAAGATGCCGGCGCTAGCGGGGGTAGCACAGATACGCAGTATTTT; CDR3: CSVEDAGASGGSTDTQYF
V: TRBV20-1; D: NA; J: TRBJ2-3; size: few; DNA: TGCAGTGCTAATAGGAGGGGAAGCACAGATACGCAGTATTTT; CDR3: CSANRRGSTDTQYF
V: TRBV5-5; D: NA; J: TRBJ2-3; size: NA; DNA: TGTGCCAGCAGCTTGGGAGCTGGGCCAGGGAATGGAGATACGCAGTATTTT; CDR3: CASSLGAGPGNGDTQYF
V: TRBV5-1; D: NA; J: TRBJ2-5; size: NA; DNA: TGCGCCAGCAGGAGGAGTAGGGAGACCCAGTACTTC; CDR3: CASRRSRETQYF
V: TRBV6-5; D: TRBD1; J: TRBJ1-5; size: few; DNA: TGTGCCAGCAGTTACGACAGGGACCGTCAGCCCCAGCATTTT; CDR3: CASSYDRDRQPQHF
V: TRBV20-1; D: TRBD2; J: TRBJ2-5; size: many; DNA: TGCAGTGCCAGAGGGCTAGCGGGGGGTCAAGAGACCCAGTACTTC; CDR3: CSARGLAGGQETQYF
V: TRBV20-1; D: NA; J: TRBJ2-7; size: NA; DNA: TGCAGTGCTAGAAGGGATTCTAACTCCTACGAGCAGTACTTC; CDR3: CSARRDSNSYEQYF
V: TRBV5-6; D: NA; J: TRBJ2-3; size: NA; DNA: TGTGCCAGCAGATTTCAGGGGCAGGCAGATACGCAGTATTTT; CDR3: CASRFQGQADTQYF
V: TRBV12-3/TRBV12-4; D: NA; J: TRBJ2-1; size: NA; DNA: TGTGCCAGCAGTTTGGCGGGGGCTCACTACAATGAGCAGTTCTTC; CDR3: CASSLAGAHYNEQFF
V: TRBV20-1; D: NA; J: TRBJ2-3; size: NA; DNA: TGCAGTGCTAGAGAAGGGACGGTAAACACAGATACGCAGTATTTT; CDR3: CSAREGTVNTDTQYF